A single sample gave rise to the 27 T cell receptor beta chains below, sequenced in a study of blood T cell repertoires in COVID-19. Sequencing was performed with immunoSEQ multiplex PCR; in TCRdb, only in-frame clones are kept and a portion is missing. The sample holds 99,000 or so clones; roughly 80% are singletons and the top ten take roughly 21%. What was sequenced was peripheral blood. These receptors were collected from a woman in her 70s with acute or convalescent COVID-19.

V usage is TRBV3-1 (or the pseudogene TRBV3-2) and J usage is TRBJ2-5; D gene ambiguous. This CDR3 has 13 residues. CDR1 and CDR2 from the germline V gene are LGHDT and YNNKEL (reference sequence). Trimming took 1 base from V and 7 from J, leaving 10 bases between them. The CDR3 loop reads CASSQVETGTQYF. CDR3 sequence (DNA): TGTGCCAGCAGCCAAGTGGAGACGGGGACCCAGTACTTC.

The chain employs TRBV5-1 and TRBJ2-7, with 9 bases lining up with TRBD1. V lost 0 bases, J lost 1 base, and 2 bases stayed unmatched. CDR1 is SGHRS and CDR2 is YFSETQ in the germline V gene. The CDR3 is made up of 15 amino acids. The CDR3 region has the DNA TGCGCCAGCAGCTTGGCGGGACAGGGTTCCTACGAGCAGTACTTC. Translation gives CASSLAGQGSYEQYF.

The rearrangement links TRBV5-1 to TRBJ2-5; 8 bases are shared with TRBD1. The CDR3 runs 16 residues. In germline, CDR1 is SGHRS, CDR2 YFSETQ. The V and J ends lost 0 bases and 5 bases, in that order; junction bases with no gene match: 9. The CDR3 here is CASSLGGQGPWETQYF. The CDR3 DNA reads as TGCGCCAGCAGCTTGGGCGGACAGGGCCCTTGGGAGACCCAGTACTTC. Looking up the rest from reference TRBV5-1 and TRBJ2-5 gives the full variable domain: KAGVTQTPRYLIKTRGQQVTLSCSPISGHRSVSWYQQTPGQGLQFLFEYFSETQRNKGNFPGRFSGRQFSNSRSEMNVSTLELGDSALYLCASSLGGQGPWETQYFGPGTRLLVL.

The chain uses TRBV21-1 and TRBJ1-1. TRBV21-1 is flagged as a pseudogene. CDR3 length equals 16 residues. In DNA form, the CDR3 reads TGTGCCAGCAGCAGTAATGTAAGAGACTTGAACACTGAAGCTTTCTTT. It translates to CASSSNVRDLNTEAFF.

The chain combines TRBV5-1 with TRBJ1-4, with D possibly matching TRBD1 (5 bases). V was clipped by 5 bases and J by 0 bases, with 8 bases between them. Germline assignment: CDR1 SGHRS and CDR2 YFSETQ. CDR3 length: 14 amino acids. CDR3 in amino acids: CASSRTPTNEKLFF. CDR3 coding DNA: TGCGCCAGCAGTAGGACACCAACTAATGAAAAACTGTTTTTT. Drawing the rest from reference TRBV5-1 and TRBJ1-4, the complete variable domain is KAGVTQTPRYLIKTRGQQVTLSCSPISGHRSVSWYQQTPGQGLQFLFEYFSETQRNKGNFPGRFSGRQFSNSRSEMNVSTLELGDSALYLCASSRTPTNEKLFFGSGTQLSVL.

V gene TRBV27 combines with J gene TRBJ1-1; no firm D call. The CDR3 extends over 13 amino acids. The germline V and J ends were trimmed by 2 bases and 5 bases, with 9 bases remaining between them. Looked up from germline, CDR1 is MNHEY and CDR2 is SMNVEV (reference sequence). This CDR3 reads CASSLGRRTEAFF. Written as DNA, the CDR3 is TGTGCCAGCAGTTTAGGGCGGAGGACTGAAGCTTTCTTT.

The chain has TRBV19 and TRBJ2-6; 7 bases agree with TRBD1. The ends lost 5 bases at V and 0 bases at J; junction bases unmatched: 10. CDR3 size: 18 residues. Per the germline V gene, CDR1 is LNHDA and CDR2 is SQIVND (reference sequence). The chain's CDR3 is CASSGYRGIGSGANVLTF. In DNA form, the CDR3 reads TGTGCCAGTAGTGGATACAGGGGTATTGGCTCTGGGGCCAACGTCCTGACTTTC.

The chain employs TRBV14 and TRBJ2-1; 8 nucleotides align to TRBD2. Per the germline V gene, CDR1 is SGHDN and CDR2 is FVKESK. This CDR3 spans 16 amino acids. Germline trimming cut 2 bases from V and 8 bases from J; bases unmatched to any gene: 11. CDR3 in amino acids: CASSQQTRTSRDEQFF. The CDR3 DNA sequence: TGTGCCAGCAGCCAACAGACTAGGACTAGCAGAGATGAGCAGTTCTTC.

This sequence joins TRBV10-3 and TRBJ2-2; D is perhaps TRBD2 (6 bases). The CDR3 is 15 residues long. Germline V CDR1 and CDR2: ENHRY, SYGVKD. Deletions cut 8 bases from V and 0 bases from J, with 13 bases between. The CDR3, as DNA: TGTGCCATCGGGACTGACAAGACGAACACCGGGGAGCTGTTTTTT. Translated: CAIGTDKTNTGELFF.

The CDR3 protein is CASSETGRSAFF. CDR3 DNA: TGCGCCAGCAGTGAGACAGGGAGATCGGCTTTCTTT. The chain carries TRBV10-1 and TRBJ1-1, with D perhaps TRBD1 (6 bases). Trimming pared 2 bases from V and 11 bases from J, leaving 12 bases between. Germline V lookup: CDR1 WNHNN, CDR2 SYGVQD (reference sequence). This CDR3 is 12 amino acids long.

The chain links TRBV7-9 to TRBJ2-3, with D unresolved. The V end was cut by 3 bases, the J end by 3 bases, with 7 bases between. The CDR3 covers 13 residues. Germline V gene data show CDR1 as SEHNR and CDR2 as FQNEAQ (reference sequence). CDR3 sequence: CASSLRETDTQYF. In DNA form, the CDR3 reads TGTGCCAGCAGCTTGAGAGAAACAGATACGCAGTATTTT.

V is TRBV27 and J is TRBJ2-7, with 7 bases lining up with TRBD1. The CDR3 consists of 14 residues. With 2 bases clipped from V and 4 bases from J, the junction kept 5 bases outside the gene matches. Looked up from germline, CDR1 is MNHEY and CDR2 is SMNVEV (reference sequence). For the CDR3, the DNA is TGTGCCAGCAGTTTAGGCCCGACAGGGTACGAGCAGTACTTC. Protein product: CASSLGPTGYEQYF.

The chain has TRBV28 and TRBJ1-5, with TRBD1 matching 8 bases. The CDR3 consists of 16 residues. From germline, CDR1 is MDHEN and CDR2 SYDVKM. V gave up 3 bases and J gave up 4 bases; unmatched junction bases: 8. CDR3 region: CASSLVSGGGNQPQHF. Written as DNA, the CDR3 is TGTGCCAGCAGTTTGGTGTCAGGGGGCGGGAATCAGCCCCAGCATTTT. Drawing the rest from reference TRBV28 and TRBJ1-5, the complete variable domain is DVKVTQSSRYLVKRTGEKVFLECVQDMDHENMFWYRQDPGLGLRLIYFSYDVKMKEKGDIPEGYSVSREKKERFSLILESASTNQTSMYLCASSLVSGGGNQPQHFGDGTRLSIL.

V usage is TRBV5-6 and J usage is TRBJ2-5, with 7 bases lining up with TRBD1. Trimming at V came to 4 bases and at J to 0 bases, leaving 6 bases not matched to a gene. CDR1 is SGHDT, CDR2 YYEEEE, per germline. CDR3 length: 15 residues. Here the CDR3 DNA reads TGTGCCAGCAGCAGACCGACAGGGTACCAAGAGACCCAGTACTTC. This translates into CASSRPTGYQETQYF.

This chain's CDR3 is CASSPSTGYTDTQYF. The DNA of the CDR3 is TGTGCCAGCAGTCCCTCGACAGGGTACACAGATACGCAGTATTTT. The chain couples TRBV27 to TRBJ2-3, with 7 bases that match TRBD1. From germline, CDR1 is MNHEY and CDR2 SMNVEV (reference sequence). The ends lost 5 bases at V and 2 bases at J; junction bases unmatched: 7. The CDR3 spans 15 residues.

This chain uses TRBV30 with TRBJ2-2; TRBD1 might be the D (5 bases). Germline V gene data show CDR1 as GTSNPN and CDR2 as SVGIG (reference sequence). This CDR3 contains 15 residues. Trimming left V 0 bases short and J 0 bases short, with 8 bases between. The CDR3: CAWSVNRPNTGELFF. The CDR3 nucleotides are TGTGCCTGGAGTGTAAACAGGCCGAACACCGGGGAGCTGTTTTTT.

The chain couples TRBV6-5 to TRBJ1-1; D is undetermined. CDR3 length equals 13 residues. The germline V gene encodes CDR1 MNHEY and CDR2 SVGAGI. V shed 8 bases and J shed 1 base, with 11 bases lying between them. The CDR3 region has the DNA TGTGCCAGCGAGACCGCGGGGAACACTGAAGCTTTCTTT. Amino acid sequence: CASETAGNTEAFF.

The table lists this clone with a few counts. This rearrangement joins TRBV7-9 to TRBJ1-4; D ambiguous. The germline CDR1 and CDR2 sequences are SEHNR and FQNEAQ (reference sequence). This CDR3 comprises 16 residues. Deletions cut 5 bases from V and 0 bases from J, with 13 bases between. CDR3 DNA sequence: TGTGCCAGCAGCAGCTCGGACGGGGCAACTAATGAAAAACTGTTTTTT. Translation: CASSSSDGATNEKLFF.

The rearrangement links TRBV19 to TRBJ1-4, with a tentative D call TRBD1 (5 bases). This CDR3 contains 15 residues. Germline assignment: CDR1 LNHDA and CDR2 SQIVND (reference sequence). V dropped 4 bases and J dropped 3 bases, with 12 bases sitting between them. CDR3 loop: CASSRKGEANEKLFF. CDR3 coding DNA: TGTGCCAGTAGTAGGAAAGGGGAGGCTAATGAAAAACTGTTTTTT.

This rearrangement joins TRBV12-5 to TRBJ2-7; TRBD1 matches 7 bases. J lost 6 bases, V lost 1 base, and 0 bases had no gene match. CDR3 length: 12 amino acids. CDR1 is LGHNT and CDR2 is FRNRAP in the germline V gene. CDR3 in DNA: TGTGCTAGTGGTTTGGGACAGGGCGAGCAGTACTTC. Translating it yields CASGLGQGEQYF.

The chain is built from TRBV10-3 and TRBJ2-7; no clear D gene. With 4 bases removed from V and 3 bases from J, the gap between germline ends came to 10 bases. The germline CDR1 and CDR2 sequences are ENHRY and SYGVKD. The CDR3 consists of 13 residues. CDR3 amino acids: CAISGRGIYEQYF. The CDR3 bases are TGTGCCATCAGTGGACGCGGAATCTACGAGCAGTACTTC.

The chain combines TRBV24-1 with TRBJ2-1; TRBD1 matches at 9 bases. Germline assignment: CDR1 KGHDR and CDR2 SFDVKD. Losses at the gene ends were 1 base for V and 6 bases for J; bases not matched to a gene: 3. The CDR3 has 15 residues. CDR3 region: CATSDFGQGSNEQFF. In nucleotides, the CDR3 is TGTGCCACCAGTGATTTTGGACAGGGGAGCAATGAGCAGTTCTTC.

This clone appeared once. The gene calls are TRBV20-1 and TRBJ2-5; TRBD1 matches at 11 bases. The V gene's germline CDR1 is DFQATT and CDR2 SNEGSKA (reference sequence). This CDR3 has 16 residues. The ends lost 6 bases at V and 5 bases at J; junction bases unmatched: 14. This CDR3 reads CSASLRDRGSAETQYF. Here the CDR3 DNA reads TGCAGTGCAAGTCTCCGGGACAGGGGGTCGGCGGAGACCCAGTACTTC.

The V call is TRBV19, the J call TRBJ1-3, with D possibly matching TRBD1 (6 bases). The CDR3 totals 13 residues. V was cut by 6 bases and J by 4 bases, with 10 bases left in between. Germline lookup yields CDR1 LNHDA and CDR2 SQIVND (reference sequence). For the CDR3, the DNA is TGTGCCAGTAGCCCACAGGGCGGAAACACCATATATTTT. The encoded protein is CASSPQGGNTIYF.

This chain joins TRBV5-1 and TRBJ1-1; TRBD1 is a possible D gene (6 bases). Per germline, CDR1 SGHRS and CDR2 YFSETQ. V lost 4 bases to trimming and J lost 4 bases, with 14 bases between them. The CDR3 spans 14 residues. This CDR3 reads CASSPLRGITEAFF. The CDR3 bases are TGCGCCAGCAGCCCCCTAAGGGGGATCACTGAAGCTTTCTTT.

This chain connects TRBV7-9 to TRBJ1-2; 8 bases match TRBD1. V lost 4 bases and J lost 7; bases outside the gene matches: 8. Germline values: CDR1 SEHNR, CDR2 FQNEAQ (reference sequence). The CDR3 loop spans 14 amino acids. CDR3: CASSSGQGQGGYTF. The DNA of the CDR3 is TGTGCCAGCAGCTCCGGACAGGGTCAGGGTGGCTACACCTTC.

As for this clone: Sequence at one end of the junction differs from germline and may be a read error. The gene calls are TRBV11-2 and TRBJ2-2; TRBD2 might be the D (6 bases). Germline values: CDR1 SGHAT, CDR2 FQNNGV. This CDR3 has 15 residues. The CDR3 loop is CASMTDGAFTGGLFF. The CDR3 bases are TGTGCCAGCATGACGGACGGAGCCTTCACCGGGGGGCTGTTTTTT.